The 29 T cell receptor beta chains presented below share a single source sample, sequenced in a study of cytomegalovirus exposure and HLA in healthy donors. PCR amplification relied on 60 Vbeta primers (plus 13 Jbeta primers). Profiled with immunoSEQ multiplex PCR; TCRdb holds only in-frame clones, not every one. The table shows roughly 72,000 clones, with around 70% occurring only once. Sequenced input: PBMCs. These receptors were taken from a human donor in good health.

J is TRBJ1-1 and V is TRBV30; TRBD1 matches at 7 bases. This CDR3 region has 14 residues. J was trimmed by 3 bases and V by 7 bases; bases with no gene match: 11. The germline gives CDR1 GTSNPN, CDR2 SVGIG (reference sequence). The DNA for the CDR3 is TGTGCCTTGGGGGGAGACAGGGCTTACACTGAAGCTTTCTTT. Translation gives CALGGDRAYTEAFF.

The V and J genes are TRBV30 and TRBJ2-7, with 7 bases lining up with TRBD2. CDR1 and CDR2 from the germline V gene are GTSNPN and SVGIG (reference sequence). The J segment lost 2 bases and the V segment lost 2 bases, leaving 6 bases of the junction unmatched. The length of the CDR3 is 14 residues. CDR3 DNA sequence: TGTGCCTGGAGTAAAGGCGGGGGAGCCTACGAGCAGTACTTC. This sequence encodes CAWSKGGGAYEQYF.

The rearrangement uses TRBV6-5 and TRBJ1-2; D remains ambiguous. Germline assignment: CDR1 MNHEY and CDR2 SVGAGI. Trimming removed 10 bases at V and 4 bases at J, with 16 bases between. The CDR3 is 13 amino acids. The CDR3 loop reads CATLDEDFYGYTF. For the CDR3, the DNA is TGTGCCACCCTTGACGAGGACTTCTATGGCTACACCTTC.

The gene calls are TRBV11-2 and TRBJ2-5; TRBD2 might be the D (5 bases). V was shortened by 1 base and J by 4 bases, with 22 bases between the two germline ends. CDR1 is SGHAT and CDR2 is FQNNGV in the germline V gene. The CDR3 is 18 amino acids. The CDR3 sequence: CASSLVRGGSQTVETQYF. The CDR3 coding sequence is TGTGCCAGCAGCTTAGTACGGGGTGGGAGCCAGACCGTAGAGACCCAGTACTTC.

The chain combines TRBV11-2 with TRBJ1-1; D is unresolved. V lost 0 bases and J lost 3, with 14 bases in between. Germline loops: CDR1 SGHAT, CDR2 FQNNGV. The CDR3 covers 16 residues. The chain's CDR3 is CASSLEAGRPDTEAFF. The CDR3 nucleotides are TGTGCCAGCAGCTTAGAAGCAGGCCGTCCGGACACTGAAGCTTTCTTT. The complete variable domain, with remaining parts taken from reference TRBV11-2 and TRBJ1-1, reads EAGVAQSPRYKIIEKRQSVAFWCNPISGHATLYWYQQILGQGPKLLIQFQNNGVVDDSQLPKDRFSAERLKGVDSTLKIQPAKLEDSAVYLCASSLEAGRPDTEAFFGQGTRLTVV.

This chain links TRBV5-1 with TRBJ2-7; 7 bases agree with TRBD1. The ends lost 1 base at V and 2 bases at J; junction bases unmatched: 3. CDR3 length: 14 residues. Germline assignment: CDR1 SGHRS and CDR2 YFSETQ. CDR3 nucleotides: TGCGCCAGCAGCTTGAGGACAGGACCCTACGAGCAGTACTTC. It is translated as CASSLRTGPYEQYF.

The gene calls are TRBV10-3 and TRBJ1-5; D possibly corresponds to TRBD1 (5 bases). Germline V gives CDR1 ENHRY, CDR2 SYGVKD. This CDR3 region has 14 residues. Between the trimmed V and J ends, which lost 0 bases and 5 bases, there was a span of 8 bases. The CDR3: CAISESGGDQPQHF. The CDR3 bases are TGTGCCATCAGTGAGTCGGGAGGGGATCAGCCCCAGCATTTT.

This chain links TRBV7-9 with TRBJ1-5, with 7 bases that match TRBD1. This CDR3 spans 12 amino acids. CDR1 and CDR2 from the germline V gene are SEHNR and FQNEAQ (reference sequence). Trimming cost V 6 bases and J 5 bases; bases outside gene matches: 1. CDR3 sequence (DNA): TGTGCCAGCAGTGACAGGGATCAGCCCCAGCATTTT. It codes for CASSDRDQPQHF. The whole variable domain, remainder taken from reference TRBV7-9 and TRBJ1-5, is DTGVSQNPRHKITKRGQNVTFRCDPISEHNRLYWYRQTLGQGPEFLTYFQNEAQLEKSRLLSDRFSAERPKGSFSTLEIQRTEQGDSAMYLCASSDRDQPQHFGDGTRLSIL.

The genes are TRBV6-1 and TRBJ2-5; perhaps TRBD2 as D (5 bases). Per the germline V gene, CDR1 is MNHNS and CDR2 is SASEGT. CDR3 length equals 13 residues. V lost 6 bases and J 7 bases, leaving 15 bases between the germline ends. The CDR3 is CASRVGALGTQYF. The CDR3 nucleotides are TGTGCCAGCAGGGTAGGAGCACTAGGGACCCAGTACTTC.

This chain joins TRBV11-3 and TRBJ2-7, with 9 bases matching TRBD2. The CDR3 has 13 residues. The germline CDR1 and CDR2 sequences are SGHNT and YENEEA. V lost 8 bases and J lost 2; bases outside the gene matches: 4. In DNA, the CDR3 is TGTGCCAGCGGAGCGGGAGGAGCCTACGAGCAGTACTTC. It encodes CASGAGGAYEQYF.

This clone showed up just once. This same CDR3 is encoded by further DNA sequences in the sample. The chain is built from TRBV5-6 and TRBJ2-3; tentative D call: TRBD2 (5 bases). The CDR3 runs to 12 residues. Between the trimmed V and J ends, which lost 4 bases and 3 bases, there was a span of 6 bases. Germline V gene sequence: CDR1 SGHDT, CDR2 YYEEEE. Here the CDR3 reads CASSPGTDTQYF. CDR3 nucleotide sequence: TGTGCCAGCAGCCCGGGGACAGATACGCAGTATTTT.

The chain joins TRBV21-1 to TRBJ2-7; TRBD2 was called by the table and not checked on the DNA. TRBV21-1 is a pseudogene segment. The CDR3 spans 16 residues. The CDR3 coding sequence is TGTGCCAGCAGCAAAGTGTGCGGGGATAGCTCCTACGAGCAGTACTTC. As protein: CASSKVCGDSSYEQYF.

This clone occurred a few times. The chain joins TRBV5-1 to TRBJ1-3; D is undetermined. The CDR3 consists of 16 residues. The germline V and J ends were trimmed by 0 bases and 1 base, with 11 bases remaining between them. Germline CDR1 SGHRS, CDR2 YFSETQ. The CDR3 nucleotides are TGCGCCAGCAGCTTGGATGTCTCTCCTTCTGGAAACACCATATATTTT. Translating gives CASSLDVSPSGNTIYF.

This chain links TRBV27 with TRBJ2-7; a weak D match, TRBD2 (5 bases). Looked up from germline, CDR1 is MNHEY and CDR2 is SMNVEV (reference sequence). V shed 5 bases and J shed 0 bases, with 8 bases lying between them. The CDR3 covers 13 residues. This CDR3 reads CASSQGSSYEQYF. DNA for the CDR3: TGTGCCAGCAGTCAAGGGAGCTCCTACGAGCAGTACTTC.

With regard to this clone: The germline gene is not matched at one end of the junction; a read error may be the cause. Other nucleotide sequences from this sample produce the same CDR3. The chain recombines TRBV14 with TRBJ1-1; the D gene is possibly TRBD1 (5 bases). Germline loops: CDR1 SGHDN, CDR2 FVKESK. The CDR3 sequence is 16 residues long. This CDR3 reads CASSPGWGWGDTEAFF. The CDR3 bases are TGTGCCAGCAGCCCTGGGTGGGGCTGGGGCGACACTGAAGCTTTCTTC. Full variable domain (outside the CDR3, taken from reference TRBV14 and TRBJ1-1): EAGVTQFPSHSVIEKGQTVTLRCDPISGHDNLYWYRRVMGKEIKFLLHFVKESKQDESGMPNNRFLAERTGGTYSTLKVQPAELEDSGVYFCASSPGWGWGDTEAFFGQGTRLTVV.

This chain uses TRBV19 with TRBJ2-2, with D uncertain. Germline-derived CDR1 and CDR2 are LNHDA and SQIVND (reference sequence). The CDR3 loop spans 16 amino acids. Deletions cut 2 bases from V and 0 bases from J, with 10 bases between. CDR3 coding DNA: TGTGCCAGTAGTATACCCCTAAGCCCGAACACCGGGGAGCTGTTTTTT. Translating gives CASSIPLSPNTGELFF.

The chain links TRBV7-8 to TRBJ2-1; a weak D match, TRBD2 (6 bases). The V gene's germline CDR1 is SGHVS and CDR2 FQNEAQ. This CDR3 is built from 17 residues. Trimming pared 5 bases from V and 8 bases from J, leaving 25 bases between. The CDR3 region has the DNA TGTGCCAGCAGCCGTTCGCCGGGACGCCCCCCGGGGGATGAGCAGTTCTTC. Encoded protein: CASSRSPGRPPGDEQFF.

The gene calls are TRBV6-1 and TRBJ1-4; TRBD1 aligns across 7 bases. The CDR3 spans 15 residues. The germline V gene encodes CDR1 MNHNS and CDR2 SASEGT. The trim removed 6 bases at V and 4 bases at J, leaving 8 bases unmatched. The CDR3 protein is CASSLTGSGNEKLFF. CDR3 DNA: TGTGCCAGCAGCCTGACAGGGTCCGGTAATGAAAAACTGTTTTTT.

Worth noting for this clone: The same CDR3 also results from other DNA sequences found in this sample. V gene TRBV5-1 combines with J gene TRBJ2-1; D gene ambiguous. The CDR3 is made up of 15 amino acids. Germline-derived CDR1 and CDR2 are SGHRS and YFSETQ. The ends were cut back, 0 bases at V and 0 bases at J, with 7 bases in the middle. The CDR3 spells CASSLASSSYNEQFF. The CDR3, as DNA: TGCGCCAGCAGCTTGGCCTCCAGCTCCTACAATGAGCAGTTCTTC.

This clone has only a few counts. This chain connects TRBV7-9 to TRBJ1-2; 7 bases map to TRBD1. The CDR3 consists of 14 residues. Germline CDR1 reads SEHNR; CDR2 reads FQNEAQ (reference sequence). V lost 5 bases to trimming and J lost 5 bases; unmatched junction nucleotides: 8. The CDR3 bases are TGTGCCAGCAGCGAGGGACAGTCCACGTATGGCTACACCTTC. Encoded protein: CASSEGQSTYGYTF.

J is TRBJ2-7 and V is TRBV27; TRBD1 agrees at 9 bases. This CDR3 contains 15 residues. Germline V gene lookup returns CDR1 MNHEY and CDR2 SMNVEV (reference sequence). Unmatched junction bases numbered 5, after V lost 2 bases and J lost 3 bases. The chain's CDR3 is CASSLGTGTLYEQYF. The CDR3 nucleotides are TGTGCCAGCAGTTTAGGGACAGGGACCCTCTACGAGCAGTACTTC.

The V and J genes are TRBV18 and TRBJ2-7; TRBD1 matches at 9 bases. This CDR3 spans 12 amino acids. Per the germline V gene, CDR1 is KGHSH and CDR2 is LQKENI. Unmatched junction bases numbered 3, after V lost 5 bases and J lost 7 bases. CDR3 loop: CASSSTGGEQYF. CDR3 nucleotides: TGTGCCAGCTCATCGACAGGGGGAGAGCAGTACTTC.

Here the CDR3 DNA reads TGTGCCAGCAGTGGGACAGAAACCTACGAGCAGTACTTC. Amino acid sequence: CASSGTETYEQYF. V and J are TRBV6-1 and TRBJ2-7, with TRBD1 as a possible D gene (6 bases). This CDR3 is 13 amino acids long. Per germline, CDR1 MNHNS and CDR2 SASEGT. The V and J ends lost 4 bases and 2 bases respectively, with 9 bases between them.

The rearrangement links TRBV28 to TRBJ1-4; TRBD1 agrees at 7 bases. V trimming: 6 bases; J trimming: 8 bases; junction bases outside the gene matches: 15. The CDR3 runs 16 residues. Germline V CDR1 and CDR2: MDHEN, SYDVKM. This chain's CDR3 is CASSSSGTVPGEKLFF. DNA of the CDR3: TGTGCCAGCAGCTCCTCTGGGACAGTACCGGGGGAAAAACTGTTTTTT. Full variable domain (remainder filled in from reference TRBV28 and TRBJ1-4): DVKVTQSSRYLVKRTGEKVFLECVQDMDHENMFWYRQDPGLGLRLIYFSYDVKMKEKGDIPEGYSVSREKKERFSLILESASTNQTSMYLCASSSSGTVPGEKLFFGSGTQLSVL.

This clone was counted between two and nine times. The chain has TRBV6-1 and TRBJ2-3; D gene unclear. Germline V gene data show CDR1 as MNHNS and CDR2 as SASEGT. The CDR3 spans 14 residues. Trimming shortened V by 1 base and J by 2 bases, and 7 bases separated the two germline ends. CDR3 amino acids: CASSEDPTTDTQYF. The CDR3 DNA is TGTGCCAGCAGTGAAGACCCTACCACAGATACGCAGTATTTT.

This chain joins TRBV10-3 and TRBJ2-3; 8 bases align to TRBD2. The V gene's germline CDR1 is ENHRY and CDR2 SYGVKD. There are 15 residues in the CDR3. V was clipped by 5 bases and J by 1 base; unmatched bases: 5. CDR3 nucleotides: TGTGCCATCAGTCCTACTAGCGGAGGCACAGATACGCAGTATTTT. Translated: CAISPTSGGTDTQYF.

This clone has only a few counts. The V call is TRBV5-4, the J call TRBJ2-7; unclear D gene. Deletions cut 4 bases from V and 3 bases from J, with 14 bases between. Germline CDR1 and CDR2: SGHNT and YYREEE (reference sequence). The CDR3 sequence is 14 residues long. The DNA of the CDR3 is TGTGCCAGCAGCCTACGAGGCCTGGACTACGAGCAGTACTTC. Translating gives CASSLRGLDYEQYF.

The V call is TRBV19, the J call TRBJ2-7; 11 bases are a match to TRBD2. The CDR3 is 14 residues long. J gave up 3 bases and V 5 bases, and 3 bases lay outside the gene matches. Germline values: CDR1 LNHDA, CDR2 SQIVND (reference sequence). The CDR3 coding sequence is TGTGCCAGTAGTCCCGGGACTAGCGGCTACGAGCAGTACTTC. Protein product: CASSPGTSGYEQYF.

This clone was seen just once. The chain uses TRBV7-9 and TRBJ2-5; D ambiguous. Germline V gene sequence: CDR1 SEHNR, CDR2 FQNEAQ (reference sequence). CDR3 length equals 11 residues. The V end was cut by 5 bases, the J end by 5 bases, with 6 bases between. The CDR3 loop is CASSPSETQYF. The CDR3, as DNA: TGTGCCAGCAGCCCTTCGGAGACCCAGTACTTC.